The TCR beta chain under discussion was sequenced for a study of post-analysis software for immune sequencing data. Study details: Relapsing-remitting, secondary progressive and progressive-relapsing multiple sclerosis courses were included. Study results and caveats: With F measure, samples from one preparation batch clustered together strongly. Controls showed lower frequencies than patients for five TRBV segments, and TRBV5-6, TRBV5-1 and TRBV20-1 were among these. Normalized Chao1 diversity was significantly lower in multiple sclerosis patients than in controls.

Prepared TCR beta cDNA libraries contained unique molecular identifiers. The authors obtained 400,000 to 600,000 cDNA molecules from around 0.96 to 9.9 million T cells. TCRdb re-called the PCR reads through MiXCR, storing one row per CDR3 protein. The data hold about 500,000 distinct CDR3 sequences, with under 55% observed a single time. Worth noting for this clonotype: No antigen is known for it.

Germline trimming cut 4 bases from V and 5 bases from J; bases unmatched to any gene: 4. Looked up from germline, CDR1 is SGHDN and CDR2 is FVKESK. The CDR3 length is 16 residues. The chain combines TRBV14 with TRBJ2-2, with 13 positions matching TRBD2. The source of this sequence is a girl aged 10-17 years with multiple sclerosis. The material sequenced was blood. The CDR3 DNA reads TGTGCCAGCAGCCGACTAGCGGGAGGACGGACCGGGGAGCTGTTTTTT. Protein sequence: CASSRLAGGRTGELFF.